Shown below are 19 T cell receptor beta chains from a single sample sequenced in a study of post-analysis software for immune sequencing data. General study findings and limits: In patients, TRBV5-6, TRBV5-1 and TRBV20-1 belonged to roughly five TRBV segments found more frequently than in controls.

Their specific antigens are unknown. Unique molecular identifiers were carried by the TCR beta cDNA libraries. TCRdb ran MiXCR on the PCR reads and lists one entry per CDR3 protein. The data show about 680,000 distinct CDR3 sequences, more than 50% seen once. Sequencing was carried out using blood. The source is a girl aged 2 to 9 with multiple sclerosis.

This clonotype was picked up a small number of times. The chain links TRBV7-2 to TRBJ2-1; 10 positions agree with TRBD2. This CDR3 is built from 17 residues. The V segment lost 0 bases and the J segment 6 bases; nucleotides outside the gene matches: 8. Germline V CDR1 and CDR2: SGHTA, FQGNSA. The chain's CDR3 is CASSLASERGGRNEQFF. The DNA for the CDR3 is TGTGCCAGCAGCTTAGCATCGGAGCGGGGGGGCCGCAATGAGCAGTTCTTC.

This clonotype was seen a single time. The chain joins TRBV20-1 to TRBJ1-1; D remains unclear. Germline V CDR1 and CDR2: DFQATT, SNEGSKA (reference sequence). V was trimmed by 0 bases and J by 8 bases, leaving 7 bases between them. CDR3 length equals 11 residues. CDR3 protein: CSARETDEAFF. CDR3 in DNA: TGCAGTGCTAGAGAAACAGACGAAGCTTTCTTT.

This chain uses TRBV5-5 with TRBJ1-2, with 8 nucleotides matching TRBD1. The CDR3 runs to 15 residues. The germline V gene encodes CDR1 SGHKS and CDR2 YYEKEE (reference sequence). Trimming cost V 5 bases and J 6 bases; bases outside gene matches: 12. The CDR3 spells CASRGFNQGADGYTF. Here the CDR3 DNA reads TGTGCCAGCAGGGGGTTCAACCAGGGGGCGGATGGCTACACCTTC.

This clonotype was observed a few times. The CDR3 is CASSNDGNTEAFF. CDR3 in DNA: TGTGCCAGCAGCAACGACGGAAACACTGAAGCTTTCTTT. The V gene is TRBV2, the J gene TRBJ1-1; D unresolved. This CDR3 has 13 amino acids. Trimming removed 6 bases at V and 2 bases at J, with 10 bases between. Germline CDR1 is SNHLY and CDR2 is FYNNEI.

This clonotype came up a few times. The rearrangement joins TRBV29-1 to TRBJ2-7, with unresolved D. V was cut by 4 bases and J by 3 bases, with 10 bases left in between. Germline CDR1 reads SQVTM; CDR2 reads ANQGSEA. CDR3 length equals 12 residues. CDR3 in amino acids: CSVGEPRYEQYF. Written as DNA, the CDR3 is TGCAGCGTTGGGGAACCCCGCTACGAGCAGTACTTC.

In this sample, this clonotype turned up a few times. The CDR3 nucleotides are TGTGCCAGCATCCTAACTAGTTCCCATGAGCAGTTCTTC. Amino acid sequence: CASILTSSHEQFF. This rearrangement joins TRBV12-3 or TRBV12-4 to TRBJ2-1; D perhaps matches TRBD2 (5 bases). This CDR3 spans 13 amino acids. Between the trimmed V and J ends, which lost 7 bases and 8 bases, there was a span of 15 bases.

Only one count was recorded for this clonotype. The chain couples TRBV20-1 to TRBJ2-3; D is undetermined. V gave up 6 bases and J gave up 1 base, with 11 bases separating them. The germline CDR1 and CDR2 sequences are DFQATT and SNEGSKA (reference sequence). The CDR3 totals 13 residues. The CDR3 sequence is CSARPAGTDTQYF. The DNA for the CDR3 is TGCAGTGCGAGGCCGGCAGGCACAGATACGCAGTATTTT.

This clonotype was observed a handful of times. V usage is TRBV27 and J usage is TRBJ2-1; D remains ambiguous. The CDR3 has 15 amino acids. Trimming took 3 bases from V and 8 from J, leaving 17 bases between them. Germline V lookup: CDR1 MNHEY, CDR2 SMNVEV (reference sequence). The CDR3 loop reads CASSFVPIGVDEQFF. In nucleotides, the CDR3 is TGTGCCAGCAGTTTCGTCCCGATTGGGGTCGATGAGCAGTTCTTC.

Only a few counts were recorded for this clonotype. The chain links TRBV29-1 to TRBJ2-2; D perhaps matches TRBD1 (5 bases). The CDR3 is 16 amino acids. Trimming cost V 2 bases and J 0 bases, with 13 bases left between them. The germline V gene has CDR1 SQVTM and CDR2 ANQGSEA. The CDR3 loop is CSVETWQGANTGELFF. The CDR3 DNA sequence: TGCAGCGTTGAAACGTGGCAGGGCGCGAACACCGGGGAGCTGTTTTTT.

This chain connects TRBV10-3 to TRBJ2-5; D is possibly TRBD1 (6 bases). Germline V lookup: CDR1 ENHRY, CDR2 SYGVKD. Trimming stripped 3 bases from V and 3 bases from J, with 11 bases between. The CDR3 is 14 residues long. This chain's CDR3 is CAISEGQLEETQYF. CDR3 sequence (DNA): TGTGCCATCAGTGAAGGACAGCTTGAAGAGACCCAGTACTTC.

The J gene is TRBJ1-2, the V gene TRBV10-3; D remains ambiguous. V shed 5 bases and J shed 4 bases, with 11 bases lying between them. The germline CDR1 and CDR2 sequences are ENHRY and SYGVKD. This CDR3 is 13 amino acids long. The CDR3 nucleotides read TGTGCCATCAGTCCCACAGAGAGCTATGGCTACACCTTC. Protein product: CAISPTESYGYTF.

V is TRBV12-3 or TRBV12-4 and J is TRBJ1-2; 10 bases line up with TRBD1. The CDR3 length is 15 residues. The V segment lost 8 bases and the J segment 7 bases; nucleotides outside the gene matches: 13. CDR3 protein: CASFKPPRDRGGYTF. CDR3 nucleotides: TGTGCCAGCTTCAAACCTCCTCGGGACAGGGGTGGCTACACCTTC.

In the case of this clonotype: Without the conserved terminal phenylalanine or tryptophan, this CDR3 likely stems from a read error. V and J are TRBV11-2 and TRBJ2-5, with D tentatively TRBD1 (5 bases). V lost 2 bases and J lost 0, with 16 bases in between. Germline values: CDR1 SGHAT, CDR2 FQNNGV. The CDR3 totals 17 residues. The CDR3 sequence: CASSLSGRGWYQETQYL. DNA for the CDR3: TGTGCCAGCAGCTTAAGTGGTAGGGGCTGGTACCAAGAGACCCAGTACCTC.

The chain joins TRBV7-3 to TRBJ2-1, with D possibly TRBD1 on 5 matching bases. The length of the CDR3 is 14 residues. CDR1 SGHTA and CDR2 FQGTGA come from the germline V gene. Trimming removed 4 bases at V and 6 bases at J, with 13 bases between. The CDR3 reads CASSYAGSGNEQFF. The CDR3 DNA reads TGTGCCAGCAGCTACGCAGGGTCGGGCAATGAGCAGTTCTTC.

This clonotype was detected only a few times. The chain uses TRBV5-1 and TRBJ2-7; D ambiguous. The germline V and J ends were trimmed by 1 base and 3 bases, with 14 bases remaining between them. The V gene's germline CDR1 is SGHRS and CDR2 YFSETQ. The CDR3 length is 15 residues. CDR3 sequence: CASSLSQSAVYEQYF. In DNA, the CDR3 is TGCGCCAGCAGCTTGAGTCAGTCTGCGGTCTACGAGCAGTACTTC.

The chain employs TRBV10-3 and TRBJ2-2; 10 bases match TRBD2. J lost 0 bases, V lost 4 bases, and 2 bases had no gene match. This CDR3 comprises 16 residues. From germline, CDR1 is ENHRY and CDR2 SYGVKD. The CDR3 here is CAISVLAGTNTGELFF. CDR3 coding DNA: TGTGCCATCAGTGTACTAGCGGGGACGAACACCGGGGAGCTGTTTTTT.

In its sample, this clonotype was seen a few times. The chain employs TRBV29-1 and TRBJ2-7; 11 bases are a match to TRBD1. The CDR3 is made up of 14 amino acids. Unmatched junction bases numbered 3, after V lost 1 base and J lost 4 bases. From germline, CDR1 is SQVTM and CDR2 ANQGSEA. CDR3 sequence reads: CSVEGTGGWYEQYF. For the CDR3, the DNA is TGCAGCGTTGAAGGGACAGGGGGCTGGTACGAGCAGTACTTC.

On this clonotype itself: One end of the junction does not line up with germline, which may come from a read error. The chain employs TRBV20-1 and TRBJ2-5, with D possibly TRBD2 on 5 matching bases. The CDR3 runs to 13 residues. Per the germline V gene, CDR1 is DFQATT and CDR2 is SNEGSKA (reference sequence). The CDR3: CSARTDPRETKYF. The CDR3, as DNA: TGCAGTGCCCGGACGGATCCGAGGGAGACCAAGTACTTC.

As to this clonotype: One end of the junction fails to match germline, which may point to a read error. The chain uses TRBV3-1 and TRBJ2-7, with 9 bases matching TRBD2. There are 15 residues in the CDR3. Germline loops: CDR1 LGHDT, CDR2 YNNKEL (reference sequence). This chain's CDR3 is CASSQAAGGNYEQYF. The CDR3, as DNA: TGTGCCAGCAGCCAAGCCGCGGGAGGGAACTACGAGCAATACTTC.